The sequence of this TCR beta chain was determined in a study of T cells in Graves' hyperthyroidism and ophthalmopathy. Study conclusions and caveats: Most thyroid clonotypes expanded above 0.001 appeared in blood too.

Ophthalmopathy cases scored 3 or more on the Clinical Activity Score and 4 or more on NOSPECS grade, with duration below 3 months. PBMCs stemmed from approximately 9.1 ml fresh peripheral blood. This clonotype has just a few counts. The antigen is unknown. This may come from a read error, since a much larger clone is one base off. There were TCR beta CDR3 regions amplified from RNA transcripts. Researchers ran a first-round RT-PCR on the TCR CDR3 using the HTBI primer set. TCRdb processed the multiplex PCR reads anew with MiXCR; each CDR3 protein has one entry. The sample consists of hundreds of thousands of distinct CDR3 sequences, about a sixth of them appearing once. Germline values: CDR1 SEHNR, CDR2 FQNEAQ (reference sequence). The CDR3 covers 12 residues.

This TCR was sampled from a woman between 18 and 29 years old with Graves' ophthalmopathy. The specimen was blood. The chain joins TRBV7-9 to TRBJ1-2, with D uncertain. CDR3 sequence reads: CASSLLNYGHTF. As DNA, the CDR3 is TGTGCCAGCAGCTTATTGAACTATGGCCACACCTTC.